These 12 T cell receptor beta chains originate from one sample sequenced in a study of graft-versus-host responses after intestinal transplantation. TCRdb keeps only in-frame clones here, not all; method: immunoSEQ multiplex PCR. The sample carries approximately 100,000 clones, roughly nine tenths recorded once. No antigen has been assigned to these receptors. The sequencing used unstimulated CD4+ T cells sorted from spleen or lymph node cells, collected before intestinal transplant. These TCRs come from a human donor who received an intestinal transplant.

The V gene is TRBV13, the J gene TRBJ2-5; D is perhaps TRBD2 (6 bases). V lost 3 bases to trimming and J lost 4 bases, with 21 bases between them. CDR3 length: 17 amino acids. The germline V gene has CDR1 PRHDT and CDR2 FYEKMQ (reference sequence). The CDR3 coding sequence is TGTGCCAGCAGCTTCGACAAGCGGCGGGTCGGGGGAGAGACCCAGTACTTC. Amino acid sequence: CASSFDKRRVGGETQYF.

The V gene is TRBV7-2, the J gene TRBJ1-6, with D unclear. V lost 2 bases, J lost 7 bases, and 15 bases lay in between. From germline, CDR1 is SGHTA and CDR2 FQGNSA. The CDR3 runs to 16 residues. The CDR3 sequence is CASSLSDTAGNSPLHF. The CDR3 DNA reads TGTGCCAGCAGCTTATCCGACACCGCTGGGAATTCACCCCTCCACTTT.

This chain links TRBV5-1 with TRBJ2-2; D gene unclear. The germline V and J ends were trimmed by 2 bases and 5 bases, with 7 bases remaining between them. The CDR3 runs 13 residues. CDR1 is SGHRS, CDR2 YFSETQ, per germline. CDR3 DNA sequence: TGCGCCAGCAGCTTAAATCCGACCGGGGAGCTGTTTTTT. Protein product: CASSLNPTGELFF.

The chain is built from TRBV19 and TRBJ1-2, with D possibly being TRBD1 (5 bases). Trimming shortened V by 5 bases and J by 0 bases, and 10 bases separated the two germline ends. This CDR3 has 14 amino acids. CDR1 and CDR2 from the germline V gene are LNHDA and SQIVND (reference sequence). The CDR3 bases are TGTGCCAGTAGTCCCAGACAGCCTAACTATGGCTACACCTTC. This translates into CASSPRQPNYGYTF.

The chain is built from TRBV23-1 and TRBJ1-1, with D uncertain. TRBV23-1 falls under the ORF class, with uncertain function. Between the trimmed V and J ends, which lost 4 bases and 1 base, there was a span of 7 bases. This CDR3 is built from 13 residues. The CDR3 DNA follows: TGCGCCAGCAGTCCGCCCAGGAACACTGAAGCTTTCTTT. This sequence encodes CASSPPRNTEAFF.

The CDR3 sequence: CASSSRDYRTDTQYF. DNA of the CDR3: TGTGCCAGCAGCAGCCGGGACTACCGCACAGATACGCAGTATTTT. The chain has TRBV9 and TRBJ2-3; 7 bases map to TRBD2. Germline trimming cut 4 bases from V and 1 base from J; bases unmatched to any gene: 6. CDR3 size: 15 residues. Germline V gives CDR1 SGDLS, CDR2 YYNGEE.

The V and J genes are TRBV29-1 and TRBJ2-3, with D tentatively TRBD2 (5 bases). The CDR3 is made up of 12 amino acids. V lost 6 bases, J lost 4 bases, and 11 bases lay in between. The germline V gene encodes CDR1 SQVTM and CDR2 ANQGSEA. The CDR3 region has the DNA TGCAGCGTCGAGAGGGAAGCAGATACGCAGTATTTT. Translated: CSVEREADTQYF.

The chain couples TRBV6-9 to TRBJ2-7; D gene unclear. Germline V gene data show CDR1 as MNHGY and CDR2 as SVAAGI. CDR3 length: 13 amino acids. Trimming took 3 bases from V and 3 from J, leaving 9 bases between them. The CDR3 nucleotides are TGTGCCAGCAGTTACCGGCCGGGCTACGAGCAGTACTTC. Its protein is CASSYRPGYEQYF.

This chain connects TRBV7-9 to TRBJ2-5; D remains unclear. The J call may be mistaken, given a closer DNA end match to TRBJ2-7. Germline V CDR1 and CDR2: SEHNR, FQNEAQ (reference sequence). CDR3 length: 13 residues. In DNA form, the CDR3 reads TGTGCCAGCAGCTTAGGCTACTCCTACGAGCAGTACTTC. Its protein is CASSLGYSYEQYF.

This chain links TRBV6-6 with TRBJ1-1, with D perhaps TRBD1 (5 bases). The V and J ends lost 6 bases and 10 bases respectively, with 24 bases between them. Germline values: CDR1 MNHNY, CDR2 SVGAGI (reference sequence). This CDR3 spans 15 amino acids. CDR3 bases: TGTGCCAGCAGCCTGGGACGTGTCTCGGAACAGGTAGCTTTCTTT. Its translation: CASSLGRVSEQVAFF.

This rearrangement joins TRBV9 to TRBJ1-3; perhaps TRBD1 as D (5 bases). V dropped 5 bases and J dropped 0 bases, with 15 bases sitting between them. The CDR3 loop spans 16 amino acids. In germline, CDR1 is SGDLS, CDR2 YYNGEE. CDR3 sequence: CASSVLGRASGNTIYF. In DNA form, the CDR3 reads TGTGCCAGCAGTGTATTGGGACGAGCCTCTGGAAACACCATATATTTT.

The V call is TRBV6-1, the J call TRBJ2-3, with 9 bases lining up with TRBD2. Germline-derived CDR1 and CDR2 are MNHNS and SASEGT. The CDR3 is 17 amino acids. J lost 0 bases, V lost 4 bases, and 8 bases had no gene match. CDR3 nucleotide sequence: TGTGCCAGCAGTGGCCGCCCTAGCGGGGTAAGCACAGATACGCAGTATTTT. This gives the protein CASSGRPSGVSTDTQYF.